Listed below are T cell receptor beta chains from one sample, sequenced in a study of blood T cells in healthy people across ages. TCRdb analysed the 5' RACE reads with MiXCR anew, one entry per CDR3 protein. This sample carries more than 900,000 distinct CDR3 sequences, 25% to 35% of them seen once, and the ten largest clones take about 10%. The sample also formed part of further work on T cells of mothers and their children.

Material: blood. The receptors were gathered from a woman aged 40 to 50 in good health. Both conserved end residues are part of each CDR3. A D gene is named only where the DNA matches it firmly. Size values are once, few and many counts, or a class for expanded clones, and some rows have none.

d_call j_call v_call clone_size cdr3_nt cdr3_aa
NA TRBJ2-3 TRBV28 few TGTGCCAGCAGTTCCCGGGATCCTCGGGTGACAGATACGCAGTATTTT CASSSRDPRVTDTQYF
NA TRBJ2-7 TRBV29-1 few TGCAGCGCTTTGGACGGAAAGAGCTCCTACGAGCAGTACTTC CSALDGKSSYEQYF
TRBD2 TRBJ2-3 TRBV11-2 few TGTGCCAGCAGCTTCGGTCCAAGCGGGGGGGGAGATACGCAGTATTTT CASSFGPSGGGDTQYF
NA TRBJ2-5 TRBV12-3/TRBV12-4 many TGTGCCAGCAGTCCTATATTGGAGACCCAGTACTTC CASSPILETQYF
NA TRBJ1-5 TRBV15 few TGTGCCACCAGCAGAGATCACGGGGGGTATCAGCCCCAGCATTTT CATSRDHGGYQPQHF
NA TRBJ1-1 TRBV4-2 NA TGTGCCAGCACCCAGTTAGGGGGAATCACTGAAGCTTTCTTT CASTQLGGITEAFF
NA TRBJ2-3 TRBV11-2 NA TGTGCCAGCAGCTCCTCGTACCCTGATACGCAGTATTTT CASSSSYPDTQYF
TRBD2 TRBJ2-5 TRBV6-1 many TGTGCCAGCAGTGAATCTAGCGGGGGGGCGGAGACCCAGTACTTC CASSESSGGAETQYF
NA TRBJ1-4 TRBV28 NA TGTGCCAGCAGTTTATGGCGGGGGCTAGGTGGAAAACTGTTTTTT CASSLWRGLGGKLFF
TRBD1 TRBJ2-5 TRBV6-5 many TGTGCCAGCAGTTACTCCGGACAGGGATTGGAGACCCAGTACTTC CASSYSGQGLETQYF
TRBD1 TRBJ2-1 TRBV7-9 NA TGTGCCAGCAGCAGGGGACAGGGGGCAAATGAGCAGTTCTTC CASSRGQGANEQFF
TRBD1 TRBJ1-1 TRBV20-1 few TGCAGTGCTAGAGATCGTCCAGGGACAGGGGGGCGGTTGAACACTGAAGCTTTCTTT CSARDRPGTGGRLNTEAFF
TRBD1 TRBJ1-5 TRBV12-3/TRBV12-4 NA TGTGCCAGCAGTTTTTTCGTAGGGACAGGGGGTTTAGGTCGAACATATAGCAATCAGCCCCAGCATTTT CASSFFVGTGGLGRTYSNQPQHF
NA TRBJ2-5 TRBV6-5 few TGTGCCAGCAGTTACGGGCCCCTTAGTGTCCACAATGAGCAGTACTTC CASSYGPLSVHNEQYF
TRBD1 TRBJ1-1 TRBV29-1 few TGCAGCGTTGAAGAACCGGGACAGGGGAACACTGAAGCTTTCTTT CSVEEPGQGNTEAFF
NA TRBJ1-3 TRBV12-3/TRBV12-4 NA TGTGCCGGCAGTTTTTACTTCGATCGGAACTCGGGAAACACCATATATTTT CAGSFYFDRNSGNTIYF
NA TRBJ2-3 TRBV20-1 few TGCAGTGCTAGTTCCTTGGATACGCAGTATTTT CSASSLDTQYF
TRBD2 TRBJ2-5 TRBV28 NA TGTGCCAGCAGTTTATCACTAGCGGGGGGGGGTCAAGAGACCCAGTACTTC CASSLSLAGGGQETQYF
NA TRBJ2-5 TRBV18 NA TGTGCCAGCTCCGCCTCCCAGGGCCAAGAGACCCAGTACTTC CASSASQGQETQYF
NA TRBJ2-4 TRBV28 NA TGTGCCAGCAGTCCACGGACGGGTCAAATGGGTAGGCAGTACTTC CASSPRTGQMGRQYF
NA TRBJ2-4 TRBV11-3 NA TGTGCCAGCAGCCAACGAACGGAAAACATTCAGTACTTC CASSQRTENIQYF
NA TRBJ2-4 TRBV20-1 NA TGCAGTGCCCCTAAGGACTTCGTAAACATTCAGTACTTC CSAPKDFVNIQYF
NA TRBJ2-1 TRBV4-1 NA TGCGCCAGCAGCCAAGGTTCGGGGAAAACCTACAATGAGCAGTTCTTC CASSQGSGKTYNEQFF
TRBD2 TRBJ2-5 TRBV20-1 many TGCAGTGCTAGAGATCTGAGTTCGGCGCGGGGGTTGGGAGAGACCCAGTACTTC CSARDLSSARGLGETQYF
NA TRBJ1-2 TRBV28 few TGTGCCAGCAGTTTATTTGGAGGGCGGGGCTACACCTTC CASSLFGGRGYTF
NA TRBJ1-5 TRBV20-1 NA TGCAGTGCTAGATCTTATAGCAATCAGCCCCAGCATTTT CSARSYSNQPQHF
NA TRBJ1-5 TRBV6-1 NA TGTGCCAGCGAGAGCGGGGTCCGTCAGCCCCAGCATTTT CASESGVRQPQHF
NA TRBJ2-1 TRBV24-1 many TGTGCCACCAGTGACCCGCTATCGGACAGTCTAGGGTGGAATGAGCAGTTCTTC CATSDPLSDSLGWNEQFF
NA TRBJ1-2 TRBV7-6 many TGTGCCAGCAGCCCAGGGGTTATGGCGGGGGGCTACACCTTC CASSPGVMAGGYTF
NA TRBJ1-1 TRBV19 NA TGTGCCAGTAGGCCTACAGGGACCATGACGGGGGGTGAAGCTTTCTTT CASRPTGTMTGGEAFF
NA TRBJ2-2 TRBV7-2 NA TGTGCCAGCAGCCCCACACACACCGGGGAGCTGTTTTTT CASSPTHTGELFF
TRBD1 TRBJ2-1 TRBV2 NA TGTGCCAGCAGTGAAACGGGGCAGGGGGTGGATGAGCAGTTCTTC CASSETGQGVDEQFF
TRBD1 TRBJ2-7 TRBV12-3/TRBV12-4 NA TGTGCCAGCACCGGGACAGGGAGTTTCAATGAGCAGTACTTC CASTGTGSFNEQYF